This T cell receptor beta chain was recovered during a study of OX40 agonist ivuxolimab in advanced cancers. The germline V gene encodes CDR1 SGHTA and CDR2 FQGTGA. The CDR3 runs 14 residues. Deletions cut 5 bases from V and 0 bases from J, with 10 bases between. Some clones are missing from TCRdb's copy, which holds only in-frame ones; the method was immunoSEQ multiplex PCR. The repertoire holds about 72,000 clones, with roughly 88% as singletons. This TCR was recovered from an adult with an advanced solid tumor such as melanoma, head and neck, liver or kidney cancer. V usage is TRBV7-3 and J usage is TRBJ1-2, with D possibly being TRBD1 (5 bases). The starting material was CD4+ or CD8+ T cells sorted from blood, obtained in a trial of the OX40 agonist ivuxolimab. The CDR3 sequence is CASSTRDANYGYTF. The CDR3 DNA sequence: TGTGCCAGCAGCACCCGGGACGCTAACTATGGCTACACCTTC. Variable domain in full (rest from reference TRBV7-3 and TRBJ1-2): GAGVSQTPSNKVTEKGKYVELRCDPISGHTALYWYRQSLGQGPEFLIYFQGTGAADDSGLPNDRFFAVRPEGSVSTLKIQRTERGDSAVYLCASSTRDANYGYTFGSGTRLTVV.